What follows are 8 T cell receptor beta chains derived from one specimen sequenced in a study of T-cell reconstitution after alpha-beta-depleted transplantation in children. During its preparation, the TCRbeta library received unique molecular identifiers. A single record per CDR3 protein comes from TCRdb applying MiXCR to the PCR reads. The table has tens of thousands of distinct CDR3 sequences, roughly 4.5% seen once; the top ten hold approximately 17%. The sequencing here drew on PBMCs, mostly from graft donor cells, taken 180 days after TCRalphabeta/CD19-depleted stem cell transplant. Receptor source: a boy less than two years old who had a stem cell transplant for acute myeloid leukemia, so the T cells may come from the graft donor.

The V and J genes are TRBV4-2 and TRBJ1-3; 7 positions match TRBD1. V lost 4 bases and J lost 0; bases outside the gene matches: 12. This CDR3 has 18 amino acids. The germline gives CDR1 LGHNA, CDR2 YNFKEQ. CDR3 sequence: CASSPGTVGRVSGNTIYF. DNA for the CDR3: TGTGCCAGCAGCCCCGGGACAGTGGGCCGAGTCTCTGGAAACACCATATATTTT.

This clonotype has ten or more counts. This chain joins TRBV5-4 and TRBJ1-1, with D possibly TRBD1 on 5 matching bases. The CDR3 is made up of 14 amino acids. Trimming shortened V by 5 bases and J by 1 base, and 12 bases separated the two germline ends. Germline CDR1 is SGHNT and CDR2 is YYREEE (reference sequence). CDR3 sequence reads: CASRSGRGNTEAFF. The CDR3 nucleotides read TGTGCCAGCAGGTCCGGAAGGGGGAACACTGAAGCTTTCTTT.

This clonotype was recorded at least ten times. The chain employs TRBV12-3 or TRBV12-4 and TRBJ2-2; D is undetermined. CDR3 size: 12 residues. V dropped 3 bases and J dropped 5 bases, with 4 bases sitting between them. CDR3 loop: CASSFRTGELFF. As DNA, the CDR3 is TGTGCCAGCAGTTTCAGGACCGGGGAGCTGTTTTTT.

This clonotype was counted many times. The rearrangement uses TRBV5-6 and TRBJ1-5; 8 positions agree with TRBD1. The germline V gene encodes CDR1 SGHDT and CDR2 YYEEEE. This CDR3 has 15 amino acids. The junction had 13 bases not matched to a gene; V was cut back by 9 bases and J by 5 bases. The CDR3 sequence is CAINTQDRADQPQHF. DNA of the CDR3: TGTGCCATCAATACCCAGGACAGGGCGGATCAGCCCCAGCATTTT.

This clonotype was observed at least ten times. This rearrangement joins TRBV4-1 to TRBJ1-5; D is possibly TRBD1 (6 bases). Trimming removed 4 bases from V and 3 bases from J, with 13 bases in between. Germline V gene data show CDR1 as MGHRA and CDR2 as YSYEKL. This CDR3 has 15 residues. This CDR3 reads CASSRMTGYNQPQHF. The CDR3 DNA follows: TGCGCCAGCAGCCGAATGACAGGATACAATCAGCCCCAGCATTTT.

This clonotype was seen at least ten times. The chain joins TRBV20-1 to TRBJ2-2; a possible D gene is TRBD2 (5 bases). Between the trimmed V and J ends, which lost 3 bases and 3 bases, there was a span of 17 bases. The CDR3 consists of 16 residues. Germline loops: CDR1 DFQATT, CDR2 SNEGSKA (reference sequence). CDR3 residues: CSARGSGFGHTGELFF. The CDR3 nucleotides are TGCAGTGCTAGGGGCAGCGGTTTTGGTCACACCGGGGAGCTGTTTTTT.

This clonotype showed up many times. The chain couples TRBV12-3 or TRBV12-4 to TRBJ2-6; D is possibly TRBD1 or TRBD2 (5 bases each). V was trimmed by 3 bases and J by 0 bases, leaving 6 bases between them. The CDR3 loop spans 15 amino acids. CDR3 coding DNA: TGTGCCAGCAGTTTTGGGGGCTCTGGGGCCAACGTCCTGACTTTC. Translation: CASSFGGSGANVLTF.

Many counts were recorded for this clonotype. The chain employs TRBV20-1 and TRBJ1-6; no reliable D call. Germline V CDR1 and CDR2: DFQATT, SNEGSKA (reference sequence). V dropped 8 bases and J dropped 0 bases, with 11 bases sitting between them. The CDR3 has 14 residues. In DNA form, the CDR3 reads TGCAGTTCTCATCTCCTCTCCTATAATTCACCCCTCCACTTT. Its translation: CSSHLLSYNSPLHF.